A single sample is the source of the 8 T cell receptor beta chains below, sequenced in a study of radiotherapy plus CTLA-4 blockade in lung cancer. The table came from immunoSEQ multiplex PCR; TCRdb's copy has only in-frame clones and leaves some out. The table has around 45,000 clones, around 76% seen once. The sequenced sample was peripheral blood, obtained from a patient treated with radiotherapy plus ipilimumab. These TCRs come from a human donor with non-small cell lung cancer who had stable disease on radiotherapy plus ipilimumab.

The CDR3 nucleotides read TGCGCCAGCAGGGGACTAGCGGGGTACACAGATACGCAGTATTTT. This codes for CASRGLAGYTDTQYF. The chain recombines TRBV10-2 with TRBJ2-3; 13 nucleotides match TRBD2. V gave up 6 bases and J gave up 2 bases; unmatched junction bases: 2. Germline lookup yields CDR1 WSHSY and CDR2 SAAADI. The CDR3 consists of 15 residues.

The chain has TRBV7-9 and TRBJ2-1, with no clear D. The germline CDR1 and CDR2 sequences are SEHNR and FQNEAQ (reference sequence). V dropped 2 bases and J dropped 9 bases, with 8 bases sitting between them. The CDR3 length is 12 residues. The CDR3 DNA follows: TGTGCCAGCAGCTTATTCCTCGGTGAGCAGTTCTTC. Its translation: CASSLFLGEQFF.

This chain uses TRBV7-2 with TRBJ1-5; D is perhaps TRBD1 (6 bases). This CDR3 spans 14 amino acids. Trimming stripped 5 bases from V and 5 bases from J, with 13 bases between. Looked up from germline, CDR1 is SGHTA and CDR2 is FQGNSA. The CDR3 loop reads CASSTRQVHQPQHF. The CDR3 nucleotides read TGTGCCAGCAGCACTCGACAGGTTCATCAGCCCCAGCATTTT.

V is TRBV5-1 and J is TRBJ2-3, with TRBD1 matching 8 bases. The CDR3 spans 16 residues. J gave up 0 bases and V 2 bases, and 5 bases lay outside the gene matches. Germline V lookup: CDR1 SGHRS, CDR2 YFSETQ. CDR3 protein: CASSLARGPSTDTQYF. The CDR3 DNA reads TGCGCCAGCAGCTTAGCCAGGGGGCCTAGCACAGATACGCAGTATTTT.

The sample holds one count of this clone. V usage is TRBV11-2 and J usage is TRBJ2-7; possible D gene TRBD2, 7 bases. V was pared by 3 bases and J by 2 bases, with 14 bases between. CDR1 and CDR2 (germline): SGHAT, FQNNGV. The CDR3 has 15 residues. The CDR3 protein is CASSLGRGGPYEQYV. The CDR3 DNA follows: TGTGCCAGCAGCTTGGGTCGCGGGGGCCCCTACGAGCAGTACGTC.

This clone was picked up one time. The V call is TRBV30, the J call TRBJ2-2; D gene unclear. V was clipped by 2 bases and J by 6 bases, with 22 bases between them. Germline V CDR1 and CDR2: GTSNPN, SVGIG (reference sequence). CDR3 length: 17 residues. In DNA, the CDR3 is TGTGCCTGGAGTCCCCCTCCGACCTTTGCAATTCCCGGGGAGCTGTTTTTT. Translating gives CAWSPPPTFAIPGELFF.

This chain links TRBV11-3 with TRBJ2-1; TRBD1 is a possible D gene (6 bases). This CDR3 region has 15 residues. Germline CDR1 SGHNT, CDR2 YENEEA. V lost 1 base and J lost 7, with 14 bases in between. The CDR3 sequence: CASSLVGGHKNEQFF. For the CDR3, the DNA is TGTGCCAGCAGCTTAGTAGGGGGTCACAAAAATGAGCAGTTCTTC.

The gene calls are TRBV29-1 and TRBJ1-1; 10 bases are shared with TRBD1. CDR1 and CDR2 from the germline V gene are SQVTM and ANQGSEA. The CDR3 spans 14 residues. The V and J ends lost 7 bases and 4 bases, in that order; junction bases with no gene match: 9. The CDR3 loop reads CSGKTGGAGTEAFF. In DNA form, the CDR3 reads TGCAGCGGCAAGACAGGGGGCGCCGGCACTGAAGCTTTCTTT.